This TCR beta chain was obtained from a study of shared clonotypes between healthy human individuals. Across the whole study: The study enrolled two women and a few men aged 18 to 49.

The CDR3 covers 14 residues. Germline V gene lookup returns CDR1 SGHAT and CDR2 FQDESV (reference sequence). About 100 million PBMCs supplied genomic DNA for unsorted samples. Study conclusions and caveats: Donors were few, which limited the genetic and exposure-history diversity represented.

The genomic DNA of each subset was split evenly across several immunoSEQ plates. The protocol was immunoSEQ multiplex PCR, while the TCRdb copy is restricted to in-frame clones and leaves out a portion. Of around 510,000 clones in the sample, around 81% were seen once. For this clone: Its antigen is not known. A read error may explain this, as a much larger clone is one base away. Other DNA sequences in the sample encode the same CDR3.

This TCR was recovered from a woman aged 40 to 50 in good health. Some clones in this sample may be carry-over from other donors' samples. Sequenced material: PBMCs. The rearrangement joins TRBV11-1 to TRBJ1-4; D might be TRBD1 (6 bases). CDR3 DNA sequence: TGTGCCAGCACCAAGGACAGAACGAATGAAAAGCTGTTTTTT. Its protein product is CASTKDRTNEKLFF.